What follows are 27 T cell receptor beta chains derived from one specimen sequenced in a study of T cell repertoires in cytomegalovirus infection. A single record per CDR3 protein comes from TCRdb applying MiXCR to the reads. The table includes a few hundred thousand distinct CDR3 sequences, roughly 15% detected once. Specimen: PBMCs. The receptor source for this set is a human donor in good health (CMV status not recorded). Some clones in this sample may be carry-over from other donors' samples.

The chain carries TRBV27 and TRBJ2-7; tentative D call: TRBD2 (7 bases). The CDR3 length is 14 residues. The V gene's germline CDR1 is MNHEY and CDR2 SMNVEV (reference sequence). V was shortened by 5 bases and J by 6 bases, with 17 bases between the two germline ends. CDR3 loop: CASSLGGGGREQYF. The DNA for the CDR3 is TGTGCCAGCAGTCTCGGCGGCGGGGGCCGCGAGCAGTACTTC.

This chain connects TRBV20-1 to TRBJ2-3; D remains unclear. Trimming took off 7 bases at V and 0 bases at J, with 11 bases between the two ends. The CDR3 sequence is 13 residues long. The germline V gene encodes CDR1 DFQATT and CDR2 SNEGSKA (reference sequence). The CDR3 sequence: CSVLYPSTDTQYF. CDR3 coding DNA: TGCAGTGTCCTCTACCCTAGCACAGATACGCAGTATTTT.

The CDR3 loop is CASSPWTASGNTIYF. The CDR3 DNA sequence: TGTGCCAGCTCACCTTGGACAGCCTCTGGAAACACCATATATTTT. V is TRBV18 and J is TRBJ1-3, with D possibly matching TRBD1 (6 bases). Germline CDR1 reads KGHSH; CDR2 reads LQKENI. This CDR3 region has 15 residues. V was shortened by 3 bases and J by 0 bases, with 9 bases between the two germline ends.

This sequence joins TRBV3-1 and TRBJ2-3; tentatively, D is TRBD2 (6 bases). V gave up 1 base and J gave up 2 bases, with 13 bases separating them. The V gene's germline CDR1 is LGHDT and CDR2 YNNKEL (reference sequence). CDR3 size: 16 residues. The CDR3 nucleotides read TGTGCCAGCAGCCAAGTAGGAGGGAGCGACACAGATACGCAGTATTTT. It encodes CASSQVGGSDTDTQYF.

This clonotype was counted only a few times. The chain is built from TRBV12-3 or TRBV12-4 and TRBJ1-5; D perhaps matches TRBD1 (5 bases). V was pared by 3 bases and J by 11 bases, with 23 bases between. The CDR3 covers 16 residues. The CDR3 DNA sequence: TGTGCCAGCAGTTTGTTTCCCGGCTCAGGGAGCTCGGCCCAGCATTTT. Translation: CASSLFPGSGSSAQHF.

This clonotype was detected only a few times. The J gene is TRBJ1-1, the V gene TRBV4-1; D remains ambiguous. Per the germline V gene, CDR1 is MGHRA and CDR2 is YSYEKL. V was shortened by 1 base and J by 0 bases, with 24 bases between the two germline ends. This CDR3 has 20 amino acids. The CDR3 sequence: CASSQVLHWVGRALNTEAFF. The CDR3 bases are TGCGCCAGCAGCCAAGTTCTTCATTGGGTAGGTAGGGCCCTGAACACTGAAGCTTTCTTT.

This clonotype was observed at least ten times. The rearrangement uses TRBV4-1 and TRBJ2-3, with TRBD1 identical over 9 bases. The CDR3 consists of 18 residues. Germline trimming cut 1 base from V and 0 bases from J; bases unmatched to any gene: 8. Germline CDR1 and CDR2: MGHRA and YSYEKL. DNA for the CDR3: TGCGCCAGCAGCCAAGTTCTTGGGACAGGGAGAAGCACAGATACGCAGTATTTT. Amino acids: CASSQVLGTGRSTDTQYF.

This clonotype has only a few counts. The chain combines TRBV5-4 with TRBJ2-5; 11 bases are shared with TRBD1. The V segment lost 1 base and the J segment 5 bases; nucleotides outside the gene matches: 4. Germline lookup yields CDR1 SGHNT and CDR2 YYREEE (reference sequence). The CDR3 is 15 amino acids. The CDR3 nucleotides are TGTGCCAGCAGCTTGCTTCGGGACAGGGGGGAGACCCAGTACTTC. Protein sequence: CASSLLRDRGETQYF.

This clonotype was seen a few times. The chain carries TRBV19 and TRBJ2-5, with D unresolved. There are 11 residues in the CDR3. Germline CDR1 reads LNHDA; CDR2 reads SQIVND (reference sequence). V was pared by 3 bases and J by 7 bases, with 6 bases between. The CDR3 nucleotides are TGTGCCAGTAGTATTTTTGGGACCCAGTACTTC. This codes for CASSIFGTQYF.

The chain links TRBV2 to TRBJ1-5, with D hard to call. CDR1 SNHLY and CDR2 FYNNEI come from the germline V gene. V lost 8 bases, J lost 0 bases, and 11 bases lay in between. This CDR3 contains 14 residues. CDR3 bases: TGTGCCAGCTCGGTGACTTATAGCAATCAGCCCCAGCATTTT. As protein: CASSVTYSNQPQHF.

This clonotype was seen more than once but under ten times. The chain carries TRBV4-1 and TRBJ1-6; 7 bases fit TRBD1. This CDR3 spans 15 amino acids. With V trimmed by 4 bases and J by 8 bases, 8 bases remained unmatched. Germline CDR1 and CDR2: MGHRA and YSYEKL. The CDR3 DNA reads TGCGCCAGCAGCCCCTCGACAGGGACCTATTCACCCCTCCACTTT. Protein product: CASSPSTGTYSPLHF.

The rearrangement links TRBV20-1 to TRBJ2-1; 7 positions match TRBD1. The germline CDR1 and CDR2 sequences are DFQATT and SNEGSKA (reference sequence). The CDR3 totals 16 residues. Losses at the gene ends were 5 bases for V and 4 bases for J; bases not matched to a gene: 14. In nucleotides, the CDR3 is TGCAGTGCTCAGACCAAACAGGGGTGGACTTACAATGAGCAGTTCTTC. It is translated as CSAQTKQGWTYNEQFF.

This clonotype has ten or more counts. The chain uses TRBV5-1 and TRBJ2-5; D may correspond to TRBD1 or TRBD2 (5 bases each). This CDR3 is built from 14 residues. From germline, CDR1 is SGHRS and CDR2 YFSETQ. Trimming took 3 bases from V and 4 from J, leaving 13 bases between them. The CDR3 loop is CASSSRARGETQYF. The DNA of the CDR3 is TGCGCCAGCAGCTCCCGCGCGAGGGGAGAGACCCAGTACTTC.

There are many counts of this clonotype. The chain joins TRBV7-2 to TRBJ1-2; TRBD1 agrees at 7 bases. Trimming took 5 bases from V and 2 from J; bases not matched to a gene: 5. CDR3 length equals 14 residues. Germline V lookup: CDR1 SGHTA, CDR2 FQGNSA. This CDR3 reads CASSPGQENYGYTF. As DNA, the CDR3 is TGTGCCAGCAGCCCCGGACAGGAAAACTATGGCTACACCTTC.

The J gene is TRBJ2-2, the V gene TRBV6-2 or TRBV6-3, with 7 bases fitting TRBD1. This CDR3 is 15 amino acids long. Losses at the gene ends were 8 bases for V and 4 bases for J; bases not matched to a gene: 10. Germline V gene lookup returns CDR1 MNHEY and CDR2 SVGEGT. CDR3 bases: TGTGCCAGCGGTGACTTAGGGGGCTCCACCGGGGAGCTGTTTTTT. Translating it yields CASGDLGGSTGELFF.

This chain uses TRBV20-1 with TRBJ1-5; the D is unclear. The CDR3 spans 14 residues. V lost 2 bases and J 0 bases, leaving 8 bases between the germline ends. Germline loops: CDR1 DFQATT, CDR2 SNEGSKA (reference sequence). The CDR3, as DNA: TGCAGTGCTAGAAGGGATAATAGCAATCAGCCCCAGCATTTT. Its translation: CSARRDNSNQPQHF.

At least ten counts were recorded for this clonotype. The gene calls are TRBV28 and TRBJ2-7; TRBD2 agrees at 10 bases. The V gene's germline CDR1 is MDHEN and CDR2 SYDVKM. Losses at the gene ends were 10 bases for V and 4 bases for J; bases not matched to a gene: 10. The CDR3 is made up of 14 amino acids. DNA of the CDR3: TGTGCCACCTCCCCAGCGGGAGGGCTATACGAGCAGTACTTC. It translates to CATSPAGGLYEQYF.

The chain is built from TRBV4-1 and TRBJ1-1; TRBD1 aligns across 7 bases. V shed 7 bases and J 3 bases; nucleotides not matched to a gene: 11. Germline V gene data show CDR1 as MGHRA and CDR2 as YSYEKL. The CDR3 contains 15 residues. CDR3 in amino acids: CASTFKQGSDTEAFF. As DNA, the CDR3 is TGCGCCAGCACCTTCAAACAGGGGTCGGACACTGAAGCTTTCTTT.

This clonotype came up many times. J is TRBJ2-4 and V is TRBV7-2; D is perhaps TRBD2 (6 bases). Germline V gene sequence: CDR1 SGHTA, CDR2 FQGNSA. V lost 0 bases, J lost 8 bases, and 14 bases lay in between. CDR3 size: 15 residues. In nucleotides, the CDR3 is TGTGCCAGCAGCTTAGCTCGGCAGGGAGGCTACATTCAGTACTTC. Translated: CASSLARQGGYIQYF. The full variable domain, rest sourced from reference TRBV7-2 and TRBJ2-4, is GAGVSQSPSNKVTEKGKDVELRCDPISGHTALYWYRQSLGQGLEFLIYFQGNSAPDKSGLPSDRFSAERTGGSVSTLTIQRTQQEDSAVYLCASSLARQGGYIQYFGAGTRLSVL.

This clonotype was counted many times. The chain has TRBV7-6 and TRBJ2-5; D is possibly TRBD1 (5 bases). CDR1 SGHVS and CDR2 FNYEAQ come from the germline V gene. V lost 5 bases, J lost 0 bases, and 10 bases lay in between. The CDR3 is 14 residues long. CDR3 nucleotide sequence: TGTGCCAGCAGCCCCCGCAGGGACCAAGAGACCCAGTACTTC. Residues: CASSPRRDQETQYF.

At least ten counts were recorded for this clonotype. The genes are TRBV10-3 and TRBJ2-5, with TRBD1 identical over 8 bases. The CDR3 is 13 residues long. J was trimmed by 3 bases and V by 5 bases; bases with no gene match: 2. Per germline, CDR1 ENHRY and CDR2 SYGVKD. CDR3 residues: CAISTGGKETQYF. CDR3 nucleotides: TGTGCCATCAGTACAGGGGGGAAAGAGACCCAGTACTTC.

This clonotype was detected ten times or more. This chain links TRBV10-3 with TRBJ2-2, with D possibly called TRBD1 or TRBD2 (5 bases each). Between the trimmed V and J ends, which lost 10 bases and 4 bases, there was a span of 13 bases. Germline V gives CDR1 ENHRY, CDR2 SYGVKD. This CDR3 spans 13 amino acids. CDR3 sequence reads: CANSLGATGELFF. The CDR3 DNA follows: TGTGCCAACTCCCTCGGGGCCACCGGGGAGCTGTTTTTT.

As DNA, the CDR3 is TGTGCCAGCAGCCGCACGATGGGACAGATCTATGGCTACACCTTC. This codes for CASSRTMGQIYGYTF. J is TRBJ1-2 and V is TRBV6-6, with 7 bases aligning to TRBD1. Germline CDR1 and CDR2: MNHNY and SVGAGI (reference sequence). CDR3 length equals 15 residues. J lost 4 bases, V lost 6 bases, and 11 bases had no gene match.

The chain uses TRBV5-1 and TRBJ2-2; D is unclear. The CDR3 loop spans 14 amino acids. V was trimmed by 2 bases and J by 6 bases, leaving 11 bases between them. Germline-derived CDR1 and CDR2 are SGHRS and YFSETQ. Written as DNA, the CDR3 is TGCGCCAGCAGCTTTGGTGGGGTCGCCGGGGAGCTGTTTTTT. Amino acids: CASSFGGVAGELFF.

This clonotype was counted between two and nine times. This rearrangement joins TRBV5-6 to TRBJ2-1, with D hard to call. V shed 3 bases and J shed 8 bases, with 6 bases lying between them. CDR1 SGHDT and CDR2 YYEEEE come from the germline V gene. The CDR3 is made up of 11 amino acids. The CDR3 loop reads CASSWGHEQFF. CDR3 nucleotides: TGTGCCAGCAGCTGGGGTCATGAGCAGTTCTTC.

J is TRBJ1-1 and V is TRBV20-1, with 7 bases that match TRBD1. Germline V gene data show CDR1 as DFQATT and CDR2 as SNEGSKA (reference sequence). The CDR3 contains 13 residues. V trimming: 6 bases; J trimming: 1 base; junction bases outside the gene matches: 5. The CDR3 DNA reads TGCAGTGCGGGGGGACAGAAGAACACTGAAGCTTTCTTT. Protein product: CSAGGQKNTEAFF.

V gene TRBV7-2 combines with J gene TRBJ2-3; TRBD2 matches 11 bases. Unmatched junction bases numbered 12, after V lost 1 base and J lost 0 bases. The CDR3 length is 20 residues. CDR1 and CDR2 (germline): SGHTA, FQGNSA. The CDR3, as DNA: TGTGCCAGCAGCTTAGTAAGCAATAGCGGGGGGGCGATAAGCACAGATACGCAGTATTTT. Residues: CASSLVSNSGGAISTDTQYF.